These 5 T cell receptor beta chains were all obtained from the same sample, sequenced in a study of blood T cells in healthy people across ages. Combining a sample-barcoded 5' primer with a J-beta primer mix, a second PCR ran for roughly 7 to 12 cycles. TCRdb ran MiXCR on the 5' RACE reads and lists one entry per CDR3 protein. The sample includes around 800,000 distinct CDR3 sequences, approximately 24% of them seen just once. This same sample was also part of a study on T cells of mothers and their children.

Sequencing was carried out using blood. These receptors all come from a boy aged 5-17 years in good health.

The sample holds many counts of this clonotype. Relative to the germline gene, one junction end is altered; a read error may explain this. The J gene is TRBJ1-6, the V gene TRBV12-3 or TRBV12-4; 9 positions match TRBD1. The CDR3 runs to 14 residues. The CDR3 is CASSLGQGNSPLHF. For the CDR3, the DNA is TGCGCCAGCAGCCTTGGACAGGGGAATTCACCCCTCCACTTT.

This clonotype was picked up a small number of times. At one boundary the junction diverges from the germline segment, which might be a read error. The V gene is TRBV11-3, the J gene TRBJ2-3; D call uncertain. Germline V gene sequence: CDR1 SGHNT, CDR2 YENEEA. The CDR3 length is 15 residues. This CDR3 is CASSVDSRGPDTQYF. Written as DNA, the CDR3 is TGTGCCAGCAGCGTAGACTCGCGAGGCCCAGATACGCAGTATTTT.

The chain combines TRBV5-1 with TRBJ2-3; TRBD2 matches 8 bases. Losses at the gene ends were 0 bases for V and 4 bases for J; bases not matched to a gene: 10. Germline values: CDR1 SGHRS, CDR2 YFSETQ. The CDR3 loop spans 17 amino acids. CDR3 loop: CASSLGYTGGPADTQYF. The CDR3 nucleotides read TGCGCCAGCAGCTTGGGATACACGGGGGGGCCAGCAGATACGCAGTATTTT.

This chain uses TRBV30 with TRBJ2-6; 10 bases are shared with TRBD1. CDR1 is GTSNPN and CDR2 is SVGIG in the germline V gene (reference sequence). The ends lost 5 bases at V and 2 bases at J; junction bases unmatched: 9. This CDR3 contains 17 residues. This CDR3 is CAWAKGQGRPGANVLTF. Here the CDR3 DNA reads TGTGCCTGGGCTAAGGGACAGGGGAGGCCTGGGGCCAACGTCCTGACTTTC. Drawing the rest from reference TRBV30 and TRBJ2-6, the complete variable domain is SQTIHQWPATLVQPVGSPLSLECTVEGTSNPNLYWYRQAAGRGLQLLFYSVGIGQISSEVPQNLSASRPQDRQFILSSKKLLLSDSGFYLCAWAKGQGRPGANVLTFGAGSRLTVL.

This clonotype was seen only a few times. The chain joins TRBV20-1 to TRBJ2-5; possible D gene TRBD2, 6 bases. Germline CDR1 DFQATT, CDR2 SNEGSKA (reference sequence). V shed 0 bases and J shed 8 bases, with 19 bases lying between them. This CDR3 is built from 15 residues. CDR3 coding DNA: TGCAGTGCTAGAGATAGTCTTCTGGGGGGAGATACCCAGTACTTC. Residues: CSARDSLLGGDTQYF.